Listed here is a single T cell receptor beta chain. The target antigen is unknown. This specimen belongs to a study of stem cell transplantation in POMP-related autoinflammatory disease. Broader study findings: In patients with PRAID, every analyzed T-cell subset tended to show lower diversity and higher clonality.

Trimming cost V 6 bases and J 10 bases; bases outside gene matches: 10. The CDR3 is made up of 15 amino acids. Germline V gene data show CDR1 as LNHDA and CDR2 as SQIVND (reference sequence). Clones were read by immunoSEQ multiplex PCR, and TCRdb kept only the in-frame ones, dropping some. This sample has tens of thousands of clones, with under 95% found just once. This receptor was identified in a human patient with POMP-related autoinflammation and immune dysregulation (PRAID). Some T cells may possibly be graft donor cells. The sample was CD4+ T cells from PBMCs, taken after stem cell transplantation. J is TRBJ1-5 and V is TRBV19, with 12 bases matching TRBD1. The CDR3 loop reads CASSNRGQGAFPQHF. The CDR3 nucleotides are TGTGCCAGTAGCAACAGGGGACAGGGGGCTTTCCCCCAGCATTTT.